This TCR beta chain is from a study of pediatric ulcerative colitis. Overall study results and limits: Blood-rectal clonal overlap within each person was significantly higher in ulcerative colitis patients than controls. A couple of rectal CDR3 clonotypes occurred in all ulcerative colitis patients.

A remark on this clone: The antigen is unknown.

Before the diagnostic colonoscopy, ulcerative colitis patients were free of immunosuppressive medication. Sequencing was at survey level. Sequenced by immunoSEQ multiplex PCR; TCRdb stores in-frame clones only, minus some. The sample yields tens of thousands of clones, 70% to 90% seen once. Deletions cut 4 bases from V and 7 bases from J, with 16 bases between. Looked up from germline, CDR1 is GTSNPN and CDR2 is SVGIG (reference sequence). The CDR3 contains 13 residues. This receptor was taken from a boy between 10 and 17 years old with severe ulcerative colitis. Sequenced sample: blood. J is TRBJ1-2 and V is TRBV30; D ambiguous. CDR3 amino acids: CAWTREPDGGYTF. CDR3 in DNA: TGTGCCTGGACCCGAGAGCCCGACGGTGGCTACACCTTC.